The 29 T cell receptor beta chains below all came from one sample that was sequenced in a study of OX40 agonist ivuxolimab in advanced cancers. Repertoires were generated with immunoSEQ multiplex PCR, while TCRdb's copy carries only in-frame clones and drops some. The sample has roughly 74,000 clones, about 89% seen once; the top ten hold about 0.57%. Sequencing used CD4+ or CD8+ T cells sorted from blood, obtained in a trial of the OX40 agonist ivuxolimab. These receptors were taken from an adult with an advanced solid tumor such as melanoma, head and neck, liver or kidney cancer.

Here the CDR3 reads CSVGEGATEAFF. Written as DNA, the CDR3 is TGCAGCGTCGGGGAGGGGGCAACTGAAGCTTTCTTT. V is TRBV29-1 and J is TRBJ1-1, with 7 bases aligning to TRBD1. The CDR3 runs 12 residues. V gave up 6 bases and J gave up 5 bases; unmatched junction bases: 6. Per the germline V gene, CDR1 is SQVTM and CDR2 is ANQGSEA.

In this sample, this clone turned up a few times. The chain uses TRBV5-1 and TRBJ2-7; no reliable D call. This CDR3 is built from 13 residues. V lost 0 bases to trimming and J lost 6 bases, with 10 bases between them. Germline values: CDR1 SGHRS, CDR2 YFSETQ. CDR3 sequence: CASSLAGQVEQYF. The CDR3 nucleotides read TGCGCCAGCAGCTTGGCCGGTCAGGTCGAGCAGTACTTC.

The CDR3 sequence is CASSLDVGGGQETQYF. DNA for the CDR3: TGTGCCAGCAGCTTAGATGTCGGGGGCGGACAAGAGACCCAGTACTTC. V usage is TRBV11-2 and J usage is TRBJ2-5; possibly TRBD1 or TRBD2 for D (6 bases each). In germline, CDR1 is SGHAT, CDR2 FQNNGV. The V and J ends lost 0 bases and 2 bases respectively, with 13 bases between them. There are 16 residues in the CDR3.

This chain uses TRBV14 with TRBJ2-2; D tentatively reads TRBD1 or TRBD2 (5 bases each). Germline loops: CDR1 SGHDN, CDR2 FVKESK. Between the trimmed V and J ends, which lost 4 bases and 4 bases, there was a span of 10 bases. This CDR3 spans 14 amino acids. CDR3 protein: CASSPSGTTGELFF. CDR3 sequence (DNA): TGTGCCAGCAGCCCCTCGGGGACCACCGGGGAGCTGTTTTTT. Full variable domain (remainder filled in from reference TRBV14 and TRBJ2-2): EAGVTQFPSHSVIEKGQTVTLRCDPISGHDNLYWYRRVMGKEIKFLLHFVKESKQDESGMPNNRFLAERTGGTYSTLKVQPAELEDSGVYFCASSPSGTTGELFFGEGSRLTVL.

The rearrangement uses TRBV2 and TRBJ2-1, with 8 bases fitting TRBD2. The CDR3 sequence is 15 residues long. V gave up 5 bases and J gave up 4 bases; unmatched junction bases: 7. The germline V gene has CDR1 SNHLY and CDR2 FYNNEI. In DNA form, the CDR3 reads TGTGCCAGCAGTTTAGCGGGGATAGCGTACAATGAGCAGTTCTTC. This translates into CASSLAGIAYNEQFF.

This clone occurred once. The CDR3 protein is CASSLSRGNTEAFF. The CDR3 nucleotides read TGTGCCAGCAGCTTATCCCGGGGGAACACTGAAGCTTTCTTT. The chain carries TRBV7-9 and TRBJ1-1; D gene unclear. This CDR3 is 14 amino acids long. V dropped 2 bases and J dropped 1 base, with 8 bases sitting between them. Germline V gives CDR1 SEHNR, CDR2 FQNEAQ (reference sequence).

Regarding this clone: This sample also contains other DNA sequences that code for the same CDR3. The V and J genes are TRBV7-2 and TRBJ2-7, with 8 bases identical to TRBD2. The J segment lost 1 base and the V segment lost 2 bases, leaving 4 bases of the junction unmatched. The CDR3 spans 15 residues. CDR1 SGHTA and CDR2 FQGNSA come from the germline V gene. CDR3 coding DNA: TGTGCCAGCAGCTTAAGGCGGGGGGCTTCCTACGAGCAGTACTTC. Its protein is CASSLRRGASYEQYF.

The chain uses TRBV19 and TRBJ1-4, with D maybe TRBD1 (5 bases). The CDR3 has 17 amino acids. Germline V gene sequence: CDR1 LNHDA, CDR2 SQIVND (reference sequence). The ends were cut back, 3 bases at V and 0 bases at J, with 14 bases in the middle. Here the CDR3 DNA reads TGTGCCAGTAGTATCTTGACACCGACAGCAACTAATGAAAAACTGTTTTTT. Translation gives CASSILTPTATNEKLFF.

The chain has TRBV6-5 and TRBJ2-2; 8 nucleotides align to TRBD1. Per the germline V gene, CDR1 is MNHEY and CDR2 is SVGAGI. This CDR3 is 14 amino acids long. V was clipped by 2 bases and J by 6 bases; unmatched bases: 2. In nucleotides, the CDR3 is TGTGCCAGCAGTTACGGACAGGGACCCGGGGAGCTGTTTTTT. It encodes CASSYGQGPGELFF.

The gene calls are TRBV25-1 and TRBJ2-7, with D perhaps assigned TRBD1 or TRBD2 (6 bases each). The CDR3 length is 15 residues. The V end was cut by 8 bases, the J end by 2 bases, with 19 bases between. Per the germline V gene, CDR1 is MGHDK and CDR2 is SYGVNS. The CDR3 region has the DNA TGTGCCAGCGGGGGGCGGGCAGGAGTAACCTACGAGCAGTACTTC. Translated, it gives CASGGRAGVTYEQYF.

This rearrangement joins TRBV10-1 to TRBJ1-6, with D hard to call. Trimming removed 1 base from V and 7 bases from J, with 8 bases in between. The germline V gene has CDR1 WNHNN and CDR2 SYGVQD (reference sequence). The CDR3 is made up of 14 amino acids. The CDR3 here is CASSEYRKNSPLHF. The CDR3, as DNA: TGCGCCAGCAGTGAGTACAGAAAAAATTCACCCCTCCACTTT.

This clone has just one count. The chain carries TRBV7-8 and TRBJ2-1, with D maybe TRBD2 (5 bases). This CDR3 region has 12 residues. V was clipped by 2 bases and J by 13 bases, with 12 bases between them. Germline V gene sequence: CDR1 SGHVS, CDR2 FQNEAQ. CDR3 sequence reads: CASSLSLARQFF. The CDR3 bases are TGTGCCAGCAGCTTAAGCCTAGCACGACAGTTCTTC.

The chain combines TRBV7-3 with TRBJ2-1, with 13 bases lining up with TRBD2. Germline CDR1 reads SGHTA; CDR2 reads FQGTGA. After removal of 5 bases from V and 10 bases from J, the junction contained 8 bases not matched to a gene. The CDR3 runs 15 residues. Here the CDR3 reads CASSQRTSGSTEQFF. The CDR3 DNA is TGTGCCAGCAGCCAAAGGACTAGCGGGAGTACGGAGCAGTTCTTC. Drawing the rest from reference TRBV7-3 and TRBJ2-1, the complete variable domain is GAGVSQTPSNKVTEKGKYVELRCDPISGHTALYWYRQSLGQGPEFLIYFQGTGAADDSGLPNDRFFAVRPEGSVSTLKIQRTERGDSAVYLCASSQRTSGSTEQFFGPGTRLTVL.

The chain is built from TRBV5-1 and TRBJ2-5, with 11 bases fitting TRBD1. Germline CDR1 SGHRS, CDR2 YFSETQ. The CDR3 runs to 16 residues. V trimming: 2 bases; J trimming: 5 bases; junction bases outside the gene matches: 8. The CDR3 region has the DNA TGCGCCAGCAGCTTACCCGGGACAGGGGGGAGTGAGACCCAGTACTTC. As protein: CASSLPGTGGSETQYF.

The chain is built from TRBV7-9 and TRBJ2-3, with TRBD2 identical over 9 bases. V lost 6 bases, J lost 5 bases, and 12 bases stayed unmatched. The CDR3 is 16 amino acids. The germline V gene encodes CDR1 SEHNR and CDR2 FQNEAQ (reference sequence). The CDR3 loop reads CASSKARGRARDTQYF. In DNA form, the CDR3 reads TGTGCCAGCAGTAAAGCGCGCGGGAGGGCCAGAGATACGCAGTATTTT.

The chain has TRBV6-1 and TRBJ2-2, with 8 bases lining up with TRBD2. Germline assignment: CDR1 MNHNS and CDR2 SASEGT. J lost 8 bases, V lost 4 bases, and 9 bases had no gene match. CDR3 length: 15 amino acids. DNA for the CDR3: TGTGCCAGCAGTGTTACCGGGGGGGCAAGAGGGGAGCTGTTTTTT. As protein: CASSVTGGARGELFF.

DNA for the CDR3: TGTGCCAGCAGTTACTCGTACTTC. It translates to CASSYSYF. The chain employs TRBV6-5 and TRBJ2-5; no reliable D call. V was shortened by 0 bases and J by 13 bases, with 0 bases between the two germline ends. Germline loops: CDR1 MNHEY, CDR2 SVGAGI. The CDR3 is 8 residues long.

This rearrangement joins TRBV9 to TRBJ1-1, with D unresolved. The CDR3 has 13 residues. Trimming pared 2 bases from V and 8 bases from J, leaving 13 bases between. CDR1 SGDLS and CDR2 YYNGEE come from the germline V gene. CDR3 DNA: TGTGCCAGCAGCGTGGCGGAGATGGGCGAAGCTTTCTTT. This codes for CASSVAEMGEAFF.

The V gene is TRBV5-8, the J gene TRBJ1-1, with a possible D match to TRBD1 (5 bases). With 3 bases removed from V and 0 bases from J, the gap between germline ends came to 9 bases. Germline V gene lookup returns CDR1 SGHTS and CDR2 YDEGEE. The CDR3 is 14 residues long. CDR3 DNA sequence: TGTGCCAGCAGCTGGACATTCTTGAACACTGAAGCTTTCTTT. Translated: CASSWTFLNTEAFF.

The chain combines TRBV5-4 with TRBJ2-3; the match to TRBD2 covers 10 bases. Germline V gene sequence: CDR1 SGHNT, CDR2 YYREEE (reference sequence). With V trimmed by 0 bases and J by 1 base, 8 bases remained unmatched. This CDR3 has 18 amino acids. CDR3 amino acids: CASSLGLAGVVGTDTQYF. As DNA, the CDR3 is TGTGCCAGCAGCTTGGGGCTAGCGGGGGTGGTGGGCACAGATACGCAGTATTTT.

The gene calls are TRBV2 and TRBJ2-1; TRBD2 is a possible D gene (6 bases). CDR3 length equals 13 residues. CDR1 SNHLY and CDR2 FYNNEI come from the germline V gene. V was trimmed by 11 bases and J by 4 bases, leaving 15 bases between them. In nucleotides, the CDR3 is TGTGCCGGAGGGACTTCTCCTTACAATGAGCAGTTCTTC. Encoded protein: CAGGTSPYNEQFF.

The V and J genes are TRBV30 and TRBJ1-4; D not resolved. Per the germline V gene, CDR1 is GTSNPN and CDR2 is SVGIG (reference sequence). Between the trimmed V and J ends, which lost 2 bases and 7 bases, there was a span of 11 bases. The CDR3 contains 13 residues. CDR3 nucleotides: TGTGCCTGGAGTCGAGGGTCGGGTGAAAAACTGTTTTTT. It translates to CAWSRGSGEKLFF. Full variable domain (rest looked up from reference TRBV30 and TRBJ1-4): SQTIHQWPATLVQPVGSPLSLECTVEGTSNPNLYWYRQAAGRGLQLLFYSVGIGQISSEVPQNLSASRPQDRQFILSSKKLLLSDSGFYLCAWSRGSGEKLFFGSGTQLSVL.

This clone was observed a few times. The chain employs TRBV30 and TRBJ1-1, with no clear D. The V end lost 0 bases, the J end lost 7 bases, and 12 bases lay between the germline ends. Germline V CDR1 and CDR2: GTSNPN, SVGIG (reference sequence). This CDR3 contains 13 residues. As DNA, the CDR3 is TGTGCCTGGAGTGTAGCAGGCGACATTGAAGCTTTCTTT. Protein sequence: CAWSVAGDIEAFF. Full variable domain (rest looked up from reference TRBV30 and TRBJ1-1): SQTIHQWPATLVQPVGSPLSLECTVEGTSNPNLYWYRQAAGRGLQLLFYSVGIGQISSEVPQNLSASRPQDRQFILSSKKLLLSDSGFYLCAWSVAGDIEAFFGQGTRLTVV.

This clone was observed a few times. The rearrangement uses TRBV7-9 and TRBJ2-1, with D hard to call. The CDR3 sequence is 13 residues long. The germline gives CDR1 SEHNR, CDR2 FQNEAQ (reference sequence). V gave up 1 base and J gave up 3 bases, with 4 bases separating them. CDR3 sequence: CASSLGLYNEQFF. DNA of the CDR3: TGTGCCAGCAGCTTAGGCCTCTACAATGAGCAGTTCTTC. The full variable domain, rest sourced from reference TRBV7-9 and TRBJ2-1, is DTGVSQNPRHKITKRGQNVTFRCDPISEHNRLYWYRQTLGQGPEFLTYFQNEAQLEKSRLLSDRFSAERPKGSFSTLEIQRTEQGDSAMYLCASSLGLYNEQFFGPGTRLTVL.

The V call is TRBV5-1, the J call TRBJ2-3; D gene ambiguous. This CDR3 spans 17 amino acids. CDR1 and CDR2 (germline): SGHRS, YFSETQ. V was shortened by 0 bases and J by 1 base, with 15 bases between the two germline ends. DNA for the CDR3: TGCGCCAGCAGCTTGGGGGTGAACCAAGTTCGCACAGATACGCAGTATTTT. The encoded protein is CASSLGVNQVRTDTQYF.

The chain uses TRBV6-5 and TRBJ2-1; 10 bases match TRBD1. Germline lookup yields CDR1 MNHEY and CDR2 SVGAGI. CDR3 length: 15 residues. The trim removed 5 bases at V and 6 bases at J, leaving 7 bases unmatched. CDR3 sequence: CASSGFGTGVNEQFF. The CDR3 bases are TGTGCCAGCAGTGGGTTCGGGACAGGGGTCAATGAGCAGTTCTTC.

The chain uses TRBV5-4 and TRBJ2-3, with 11 bases that match TRBD2. The V segment lost 0 bases and the J segment 1 base; nucleotides outside the gene matches: 10. The CDR3 is 19 residues long. Germline-derived CDR1 and CDR2 are SGHNT and YYREEE (reference sequence). In nucleotides, the CDR3 is TGTGCCAGCAGCTTGGGACTAGCGGGACGAGGGGGGGGCACAGATACGCAGTATTTT. Amino acid sequence: CASSLGLAGRGGGTDTQYF.

This chain uses TRBV7-2 with TRBJ2-6; the D gene is possibly TRBD2 (5 bases). The CDR3 extends over 15 amino acids. Germline CDR1 reads SGHTA; CDR2 reads FQGNSA. Trimming stripped 6 bases from V and 0 bases from J, with 9 bases between. CDR3 protein: CASRLGGSGANVLTF. CDR3 DNA sequence: TGTGCCAGCAGACTAGGTGGCTCTGGGGCCAACGTCCTGACTTTC.

V gene TRBV6-1 combines with J gene TRBJ2-1; the match to TRBD2 covers 9 bases. Germline CDR1 MNHNS, CDR2 SASEGT. The CDR3 loop spans 14 amino acids. After removal of 3 bases from V and 9 bases from J, the junction contained 6 bases not matched to a gene. The CDR3 sequence: CASSDGLATREQFF. DNA for the CDR3: TGTGCCAGCAGTGATGGACTAGCGACCCGTGAGCAGTTCTTC.